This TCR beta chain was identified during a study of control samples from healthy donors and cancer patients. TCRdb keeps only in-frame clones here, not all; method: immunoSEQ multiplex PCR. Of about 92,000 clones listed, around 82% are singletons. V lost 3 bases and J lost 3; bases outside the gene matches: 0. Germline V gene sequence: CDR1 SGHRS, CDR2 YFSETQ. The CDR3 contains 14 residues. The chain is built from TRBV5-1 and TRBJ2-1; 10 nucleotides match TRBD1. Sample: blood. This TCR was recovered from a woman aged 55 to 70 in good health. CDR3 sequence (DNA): TGCGCCAGCAGCTGGACAGGGGGCTACAATGAGCAGTTCTTC. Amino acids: CASSWTGGYNEQFF. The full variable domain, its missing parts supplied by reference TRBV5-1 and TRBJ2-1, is KAGVTQTPRYLIKTRGQQVTLSCSPISGHRSVSWYQQTPGQGLQFLFEYFSETQRNKGNFPGRFSGRQFSNSRSEMNVSTLELGDSALYLCASSWTGGYNEQFFGPGTRLTVL.